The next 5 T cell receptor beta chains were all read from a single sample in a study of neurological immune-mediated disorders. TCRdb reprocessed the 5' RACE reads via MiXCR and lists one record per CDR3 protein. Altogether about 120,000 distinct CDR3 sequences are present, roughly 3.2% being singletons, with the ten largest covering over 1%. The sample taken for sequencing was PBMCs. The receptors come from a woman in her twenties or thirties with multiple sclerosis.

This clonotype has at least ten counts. For the CDR3, the DNA is TGTGCCAGCAGGATTGGGGGGGAGAACACTGAAGCTTTCTTT. As protein: CASRIGGENTEAFF. V gene TRBV27 combines with J gene TRBJ1-1, with a possible D match to TRBD1 (5 bases). V was clipped by 6 bases and J by 1 base, with 12 bases between them. This CDR3 has 14 residues. The germline CDR1 and CDR2 sequences are MNHEY and SMNVEV (reference sequence).

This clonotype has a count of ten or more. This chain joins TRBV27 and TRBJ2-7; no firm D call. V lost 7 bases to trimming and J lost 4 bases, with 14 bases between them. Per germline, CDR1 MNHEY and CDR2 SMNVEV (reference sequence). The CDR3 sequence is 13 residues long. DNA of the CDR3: TGTGCCAGCACCATACCGCGCCGGTACGAGCAGTACTTC. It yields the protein CASTIPRRYEQYF.

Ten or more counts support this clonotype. The CDR3 region has the DNA TGCAGTGCCGTCCTAAGGGGGCGCGGCTATGGCTACACCTTC. This translates into CSAVLRGRGYGYTF. J is TRBJ1-2 and V is TRBV20-1; TRBD1 matches at 7 bases. The V gene end was trimmed by 6 bases and the J gene end by 4 bases; junction bases not matched to a gene: 11. Germline V gene sequence: CDR1 DFQATT, CDR2 SNEGSKA (reference sequence). The CDR3 is 14 amino acids.

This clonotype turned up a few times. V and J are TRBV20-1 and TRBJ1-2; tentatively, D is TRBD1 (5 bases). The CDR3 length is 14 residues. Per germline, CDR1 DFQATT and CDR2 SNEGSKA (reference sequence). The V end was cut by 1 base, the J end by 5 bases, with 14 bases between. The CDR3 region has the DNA TGCAGTGCTAGAGTAAGGGGAGTTGGTTATGGCTACACCTTC. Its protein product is CSARVRGVGYGYTF.

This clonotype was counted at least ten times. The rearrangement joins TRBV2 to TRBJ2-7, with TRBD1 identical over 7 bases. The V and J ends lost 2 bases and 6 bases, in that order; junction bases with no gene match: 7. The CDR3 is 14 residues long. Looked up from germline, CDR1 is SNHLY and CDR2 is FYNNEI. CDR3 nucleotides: TGTGCCAGCAGTGAAACGAGACAGGGTGGCGAGCAGTACTTC. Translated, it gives CASSETRQGGEQYF.